Listed here are 15 T cell receptor beta chains from one sample, sequenced in a study of persistence of HIV-infected CD4 T cells. Cells were stimulated with CMV-infected fibroblast lysates at 8 to 10 ug/mL. CD40L-negative CD69-negative CD45RO-high memory CD4+ T cells were sorted as populations depleted of antigen-responding cells. No antigen is known for these receptors. The immunoSEQ assay was version 4, run in survey mode. Clones were read by immunoSEQ multiplex PCR, and TCRdb kept only the in-frame ones, dropping some. The data show 25,000 to 35,000 clones, approximately 80% seen once. The sequences come from CD4+ T cells sorted from PBMCs after approximately 19-hour stimulation, collected from a patient who received antiretroviral therapy. The receptors stem from an adult woman with HIV who was CMV-seropositive.

The chain uses TRBV23-1 and TRBJ1-1, with 8 bases fitting TRBD1. TRBV23-1 is designated an ORF whose function remains uncertain. The CDR3 consists of 15 residues. Germline trimming cut 4 bases from V and 5 bases from J; bases unmatched to any gene: 9. The DNA of the CDR3 is TGCGCCAGCAGTCGACCGACAGGGGAGAGGACTGAAGCTTTCTTT. This gives the protein CASSRPTGERTEAFF.

The chain couples TRBV19 to TRBJ1-1; no reliable D call. Trimming cost V 5 bases and J 0 bases, with 13 bases left between them. CDR1 LNHDA and CDR2 SQIVND come from the germline V gene (reference sequence). CDR3 size: 15 residues. The CDR3 DNA reads TGTGCCAGTAGTCCAAACGCCGGAATGAACACTGAAGCTTTCTTT. Translation: CASSPNAGMNTEAFF. Looking up the rest from reference TRBV19 and TRBJ1-1 gives the full variable domain: DGGITQSPKYLFRKEGQNVTLSCEQNLNHDAMYWYRQDPGQGLRLIYYSQIVNDFQKGDIAEGYSVSREKKESFPLTVTSAQKNPTAFYLCASSPNAGMNTEAFFGQGTRLTVV.

V and J are TRBV9 and TRBJ1-1, with 8 bases identical to TRBD1. The junction had 5 bases not matched to a gene; V was cut back by 0 bases and J by 4 bases. Germline V gene sequence: CDR1 SGDLS, CDR2 YYNGEE. The CDR3 runs 15 residues. The CDR3 coding sequence is TGTGCCAGCAGCGTAGTCGGGCAGGGGGCCACTGAAGCTTTCTTT. It is translated as CASSVVGQGATEAFF.

This clone was found once. The chain couples TRBV5-1 to TRBJ2-5; 9 nucleotides align to TRBD2. The ends lost 0 bases at V and 4 bases at J; junction bases unmatched: 4. The CDR3 runs to 15 residues. The germline gives CDR1 SGHRS, CDR2 YFSETQ. As DNA, the CDR3 is TGCGCCAGCAGCTTGGCCCAACTAGCGGGAGAGACCCAGTACTTC. As protein: CASSLAQLAGETQYF.

This clone was seen a single time. The chain uses TRBV9 and TRBJ2-3; 11 bases fit TRBD2. Germline CDR1 and CDR2: SGDLS and YYNGEE. The CDR3 covers 17 residues. V trimming: 4 bases; J trimming: 7 bases; junction bases outside the gene matches: 14. As DNA, the CDR3 is TGTGCCAGCAGCTCATGGGGTGGGGGGACTAGCGGCAATACGCAGTATTTT. Translated, it gives CASSSWGGGTSGNTQYF. Full variable domain (missing parts from reference TRBV9 and TRBJ2-3): DSGVTQTPKHLITATGQRVTLRCSPRSGDLSVYWYQQSLDQGLQFLIQYYNGEERAKGNILERFSAQQFPDLHSELNLSSLELGDSALYFCASSSWGGGTSGNTQYFGPGTRLTVL.

The rearrangement links TRBV5-1 to TRBJ2-4; D is perhaps TRBD1 (5 bases). CDR3 length: 15 amino acids. V was trimmed by 3 bases and J by 5 bases, leaving 15 bases between them. The germline V gene encodes CDR1 SGHRS and CDR2 YFSETQ. CDR3 nucleotide sequence: TGCGCCAGCAGCTCGCTGCGCGAAGGGGAAAACATTCAGTACTTC. Encoded protein: CASSSLREGENIQYF.

The chain links TRBV12-3 or TRBV12-4 to TRBJ1-2; D gene uncertain. V was shortened by 2 bases and J by 8 bases, with 9 bases between the two germline ends. CDR3 length equals 12 residues. The CDR3 DNA reads as TGTGCCAGCAGTTTACACGTATCGGGCTACACCTTC. Residues: CASSLHVSGYTF.

In this sample, this clone turned up once. V is TRBV3-1 (or the pseudogene TRBV3-2) and J is TRBJ2-1, with TRBD2 matching 11 bases. CDR3 length equals 15 residues. Trimming at V came to 6 bases and at J to 6 bases, leaving 7 bases not matched to a gene. Germline CDR1 LGHDT, CDR2 YNNKEL (reference sequence). CDR3 DNA sequence: TGTGCCAGCAGACTGACTAGCGGGGCGGGCAATGAGCAGTTCTTC. Protein product: CASRLTSGAGNEQFF.

V gene TRBV19 combines with J gene TRBJ1-4; TRBD1 matches 8 bases. This CDR3 is 15 amino acids long. Germline V CDR1 and CDR2: LNHDA, SQIVND (reference sequence). Trimming at V came to 4 bases and at J to 1 base, leaving 2 bases not matched to a gene. CDR3 region: CASSTGTGTNEKLFF. The CDR3 DNA reads TGTGCCAGTAGTACCGGGACAGGAACTAATGAAAAACTGTTTTTT.

V gene TRBV9 combines with J gene TRBJ2-6; 8 positions agree with TRBD1. Trimming removed 5 bases from V and 5 bases from J; junction bases left unmatched: 6. Germline loops: CDR1 SGDLS, CDR2 YYNGEE. CDR3 length equals 15 residues. The CDR3 DNA sequence: TGTGCCAGCAGTACCCAGGGGGCTTGGGCCAACGTCCTGACTTTC. The encoded protein is CASSTQGAWANVLTF.

V gene TRBV5-1 combines with J gene TRBJ1-2; 8 bases fit TRBD1. CDR1 and CDR2 from the germline V gene are SGHRS and YFSETQ. V lost 0 bases, J lost 8 bases, and 6 bases stayed unmatched. The length of the CDR3 is 14 residues. The CDR3 nucleotides are TGCGCCAGCAGCTTGGCCCAGGGGGCGGGAGGCTACACCTTC. Its protein is CASSLAQGAGGYTF.

This chain connects TRBV9 to TRBJ1-6, with D hard to call. V was pared by 0 bases and J by 3 bases, with 7 bases between. This CDR3 is 15 amino acids long. The V gene's germline CDR1 is SGDLS and CDR2 YYNGEE. The CDR3 reads CASSVDGFYNSPLHF. The CDR3 coding sequence is TGTGCCAGCAGCGTAGACGGATTCTATAATTCACCCCTCCACTTT.

The J gene is TRBJ2-7, the V gene TRBV9; D may be TRBD2 (5 bases). The germline gives CDR1 SGDLS, CDR2 YYNGEE. CDR3 length: 14 amino acids. V was shortened by 0 bases and J by 5 bases, with 12 bases between the two germline ends. CDR3 protein: CASSVGPSRDEQYF. In nucleotides, the CDR3 is TGTGCCAGCAGCGTAGGACCTAGCCGCGACGAGCAGTACTTC.

The chain uses TRBV6-6 and TRBJ1-5, with D unresolved. The germline gives CDR1 MNHNY, CDR2 SVGAGI (reference sequence). The CDR3 contains 13 residues. V lost 3 bases, J lost 5 bases, and 8 bases lay in between. CDR3 coding DNA: TGTGCCAGCAGTTATGGGTTCGATCAGCCCCAGCATTTT. It codes for CASSYGFDQPQHF.

J is TRBJ1-2 and V is TRBV6-1; weak D call: TRBD1 (6 bases). Trimming removed 0 bases at V and 4 bases at J, with 18 bases between. Per germline, CDR1 MNHNS and CDR2 SASEGT. The CDR3 is 17 residues long. CDR3 sequence reads: CASSEAIGGGAAYGYTF. The CDR3 DNA follows: TGTGCCAGCAGTGAAGCGATCGGGGGGGGCGCGGCCTATGGCTACACCTTC.